Here is one T cell receptor beta chain with its context. Its antigen specificity is not known. The source of the sample is a study of T cell clonality in common variable immunodeficiency (dated by TCRdb to about 2015). For sequencing, equivalent amounts of genomic DNA were input from CVID and control samples. For every sample, a 60 bp segment covering the rearranged TCRbeta CDR3 region was amplified and then sequenced. The immunoSEQ assay, a bias-corrected multiplex PCR combined with high-throughput sequencing, was used to amplify TCRbeta. The authors' analysis ran thus. Every unique nucleotide sequence counted as a clone and was annotated with V, D and J genes, copy number and frequency. Sequences were labeled productive if in frame, and non-productive if out of frame or containing stop codons. As previously described, clonality was calculated on the basis of Shannon's entropy. The predicted amino acid sequences of productive clones were used to derive mean CDR3 Kyte-Doolittle hydropathy. Using the R hclust function, scaled V gene usage was clustered hierarchically with Manhattan distance and complete linkage. Sharing of clones by CDR3 amino acid sequence was evaluated by resampling 12 repertoires per group over 100 rounds. Repertoires were searched for fewer than 85 published EBV-specific and around 240 published CMV-specific TCRbeta sequences. Analysis left out two CVID samples that produced under 10,000 sequences, so fewer than 50 CVID repertoires remained. In TCRdb, the immuneACCESS table is reduced to in-frame sequences with V and J assigned. These tables do not hold every clone; where another copy was compared, an unresolved V gene accounts for under half, and the others remain unexplained. V and J calls and clone size are copied from that table; D and trimming were computed from the DNA. With 40,000 or so clones recorded, this sample contains no clone counted only once. The top ten constitute 5% to 6.5% of the sample.

The full study reports these points: Despite equal DNA input, controls averaged approximately 77,000 unique sequences per sample versus about 31,547 in CVID samples. Fewer deletions and N-nucleotide insertions were reportedly observed in CVID TCRbeta sequences, and highly modified clones with 13 or more V deletions were reportedly absent from CVID TCRbeta sequences. The authors noted that sequencing repertoires of T cell subpopulations would be needed to clarify what caused the increased clonality in CVID. Differences among patients in the CVID cohort limited the correlations between repertoire features and clinical complications. TCRbeta clonality was higher in CVID subjects than in healthy controls (t-test p = 0.018), and the increase was most characteristic of about a third of subjects. CVID subjects shared fewer TCRbeta clones with each other than healthy controls did (p < 0.0001).

CVID was diagnosed by standard criteria: serum IgG, IgA and/or IgM reduced below normal range, plus specific antibody deficiency. There were around 45 subjects in the CVID group (roughly 30 male and roughly 15 female), ranging in age from about 8 to 65 years, with a mean age of roughly 40. Both CVID patients and healthy controls were predominantly of Caucasian heritage. At the time of study participation, every CVID subject had been on replacement immunoglobulin therapy for one year or longer. When blood was collected, none of the CVID subjects were ill or on immunomodulatory or immunosuppressive medication. Heparinized peripheral whole blood samples of roughly 5 to 9 ml were obtained from each donor. Genomic DNA from adults with common variable immune deficiency (CVID) and from healthy adult controls was used for sequencing of TCRbeta CDR3 repertoires. To isolate peripheral blood mononuclear cells, diluted blood was subjected to density centrifugation over Hypaque 1077 or Ficoll-Paque. Genomic DNA was extracted from unsorted mononuclear cells by Qiagen column purification or by a centrifugation-based method.

The sample was peripheral blood mononuclear cells. The clonotype originates from a human donor with common variable immunodeficiency.

The CDR3: CASDGLQTGELFF. CDR3 bases read: TGTGCCAGTGATGGACTCCAGACCGGGGAG. In this chain, TRBV19 is recombined with TRBJ2-2, with a tentative D gene TRBD2 over 5 matching bases. Sequencing ends 3 residues short of the CDR3 end; the germline J gene provides the rest. The CDR3 measures 13 amino acids from cysteine to phenylalanine. Shown are 30 bases from within the CDR3, in frame from base 1. Taken from the germline V gene (reference sequence), the CDR1 and CDR2 loops are LNHDA and SQIVND. The junction carries 12 bases between V and J, which are trimmed by 8 bases and 5 bases respectively.